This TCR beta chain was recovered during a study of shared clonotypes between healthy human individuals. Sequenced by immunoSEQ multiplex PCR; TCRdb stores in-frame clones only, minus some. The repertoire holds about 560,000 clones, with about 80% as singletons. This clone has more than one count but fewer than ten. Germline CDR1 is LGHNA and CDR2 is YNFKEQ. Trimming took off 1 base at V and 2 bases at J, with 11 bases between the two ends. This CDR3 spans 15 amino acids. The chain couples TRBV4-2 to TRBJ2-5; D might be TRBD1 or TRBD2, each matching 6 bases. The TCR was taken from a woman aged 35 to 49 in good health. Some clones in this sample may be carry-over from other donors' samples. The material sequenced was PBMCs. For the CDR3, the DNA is TGTGCCAGCAGCCAAGGGGGGGCGGCACAAGAGACCCAGTACTTC. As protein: CASSQGGAAQETQYF.